The clone carrying this T cell receptor beta chain was seen a few times. The PCR had 60 Vbeta and 13 Jbeta primers. Generated by immunoSEQ multiplex PCR, the TCRdb table keeps only in-frame clones and is missing some. The data contain some 180,000 clones, roughly 87% of them seen just once; the ten biggest clones take up more than 0.2%. The sample comes from a study of cytomegalovirus exposure and HLA in healthy donors. The TCR sequence derives from a girl under three years old in good health and CMV-seronegative. Sequenced input: PBMCs.

CDR3 sequence (DNA): TGCGCCAGCAGCAGACCCGGGACAGACCTATACGAGCAGTACTTC. It is translated as CASSRPGTDLYEQYF. The chain recombines TRBV5-1 with TRBJ2-7; 7 bases fit TRBD1. The germline V gene encodes CDR1 SGHRS and CDR2 YFSETQ. The J segment lost 4 bases and the V segment lost 4 bases, leaving 11 bases of the junction unmatched. This CDR3 comprises 15 residues. The complete variable domain, with remaining parts taken from reference TRBV5-1 and TRBJ2-7, reads KAGVTQTPRYLIKTRGQQVTLSCSPISGHRSVSWYQQTPGQGLQFLFEYFSETQRNKGNFPGRFSGRQFSNSRSEMNVSTLELGDSALYLCASSRPGTDLYEQYFGPGTRLTVT.